These T cell receptor beta chains were read from a single sample in a study of blood T cell repertoires in COVID-19. The repertoire was sequenced with immunoSEQ multiplex PCR; TCRdb's copy has only in-frame clones and lacks some. Of over 300,000 clones in the sample, approximately 83% were seen once. The source material was PBMCs or T cells enriched from blood (not recorded which). All receptors come from a man aged 25-45 years who had recovered from COVID-19. Each CDR3 is given with its conserved first and last residue. The order of the fields is V gene, D gene, J gene, clone size, CDR3 protein, CDR3 DNA. D genes are given only for firm matches. Not all rows give a size; the values are once, few, many and, for expanded clones, a class.

v_gene: TRBV5-1
d_gene: TRBD1
j_gene: TRBJ1-2
abundance: NA
CDR3aa: CASSYTRQGFSYGYTF
CDR3nt: TGCGCCAGCAGCTATACCAGACAGGGGTTTAGCTATGGCTACACCTTC

v_gene: TRBV3-1/TRBV3-2
d_gene: NA
j_gene: TRBJ1-2
abundance: NA
CDR3aa: CASSQAGGPGYTF
CDR3nt: TGTGCCAGCAGCCAAGCCGGTGGGCCGGGCTACACCTTC

v_gene: TRBV7-9
d_gene: NA
j_gene: TRBJ2-5
abundance: NA
CDR3aa: CASSPTVAGTQYF
CDR3nt: TGTGCCAGCAGCCCGACAGTGGCAGGAACCCAGTACTTC

v_gene: TRBV7-9
d_gene: NA
j_gene: TRBJ1-6
abundance: NA
CDR3aa: CASSVRELNNSPLHF
CDR3nt: TGTGCCAGCAGCGTTAGGGAGTTAAATAATTCACCCCTCCACTTT

v_gene: TRBV27
d_gene: NA
j_gene: TRBJ2-5
abundance: NA
CDR3aa: CASSLNIQPQETQYF
CDR3nt: TGTGCCAGCAGTTTAAACATACAGCCACAAGAGACCCAGTACTTC

v_gene: TRBV19
d_gene: NA
j_gene: TRBJ1-1
abundance: NA
CDR3aa: CASSLWAGEAEAFF
CDR3nt: TGTGCCAGTAGTTTGTGGGCCGGGGAGGCTGAAGCTTTCTTT

v_gene: TRBV13
d_gene: NA
j_gene: TRBJ2-7
abundance: NA
CDR3aa: CASSFMGRREQYF
CDR3nt: TGTGCCAGCAGCTTTATGGGGCGGCGGGAGCAGTACTTC

v_gene: TRBV6-2/TRBV6-3
d_gene: NA
j_gene: TRBJ2-7
abundance: NA
CDR3aa: CASSHSSYEQYF
CDR3nt: TGTGCCAGCAGTCACAGCTCCTACGAGCAGTACTTC

v_gene: TRBV19
d_gene: TRBD1
j_gene: TRBJ2-1
abundance: once
CDR3aa: CASSMEGQGSQEQFF
CDR3nt: TGTGCCAGTAGTATGGAGGGACAGGGGTCTCAGGAGCAGTTCTTC

v_gene: TRBV19
d_gene: TRBD1
j_gene: TRBJ1-2
abundance: NA
CDR3aa: CASSMGTGANYGYTF
CDR3nt: TGTGCCAGTAGTATGGGGACAGGGGCGAACTATGGCTACACCTTC

v_gene: TRBV6-4
d_gene: NA
j_gene: TRBJ1-5
abundance: NA
CDR3aa: CASSESEGNQPQHF
CDR3nt: TGTGCCAGCAGTGAATCGGAGGGGAATCAGCCCCAGCATTTT

v_gene: TRBV7-9
d_gene: NA
j_gene: TRBJ1-6
abundance: NA
CDR3aa: CASSQGGPSPLHF
CDR3nt: TGTGCCAGCAGCCAGGGCGGACCCTCACCCCTCCACTTT

v_gene: TRBV18
d_gene: TRBD2
j_gene: TRBJ2-1
abundance: few
CDR3aa: CASSPPSSGGTRNEQFF
CDR3nt: TGTGCCAGCTCACCACCCTCTAGCGGGGGTACCAGGAATGAGCAGTTCTTC

v_gene: TRBV19
d_gene: TRBD1
j_gene: TRBJ1-5
abundance: NA
CDR3aa: CASSTRQGNQPQHF
CDR3nt: TGTGCCAGTAGTACCCGACAGGGGAATCAGCCCCAGCATTTT

v_gene: TRBV29-1
d_gene: NA
j_gene: TRBJ2-3
abundance: NA
CDR3aa: CSVGNRGGTDTQYF
CDR3nt: TGCAGCGTTGGGAACAGGGGAGGTACAGATACGCAGTATTTT

v_gene: TRBV21-1
d_gene: NA
j_gene: TRBJ1-1
abundance: NA
CDR3aa: CASSTFPKGALTPLNTEAFF
CDR3nt: TGTGCCAGCAGCACTTTCCCGAAGGGGGCCCTTACCCCCCTGAACACTGAAGCTTTCTTT

v_gene: TRBV12-3/TRBV12-4
d_gene: NA
j_gene: TRBJ1-1
abundance: once
CDR3aa: CASSFGEATEAFF
CDR3nt: TGTGCCAGCAGTTTCGGGGAGGCCACTGAAGCTTTCTTT

v_gene: TRBV5-5
d_gene: TRBD2
j_gene: TRBJ2-1
abundance: NA
CDR3aa: CASSAGLAGEYNEQFF
CDR3nt: TGTGCCAGCAGCGCCGGACTAGCGGGCGAGTACAATGAGCAGTTCTTC

v_gene: TRBV7-9
d_gene: TRBD2
j_gene: TRBJ2-3
abundance: NA
CDR3aa: CASRETSGTDTQYF
CDR3nt: TGTGCCAGCAGAGAAACTAGCGGGACAGATACGCAGTATTTT

v_gene: TRBV15
d_gene: TRBD1
j_gene: TRBJ1-2
abundance: few
CDR3aa: CATSRDQQGFGYTF
CDR3nt: TGTGCCACCAGCAGAGATCAACAGGGGTTCGGCTACACCTTC

v_gene: TRBV30
d_gene: TRBD2
j_gene: TRBJ2-2
abundance: once
CDR3aa: CALNRLAGMTGELFF
CDR3nt: TGTGCCTTAAACAGACTAGCGGGGATGACGGGGGAGCTGTTTTTT

v_gene: TRBV18
d_gene: NA
j_gene: TRBJ2-5
abundance: NA
CDR3aa: CASSPPQSETQYF
CDR3nt: TGTGCCAGCTCACCACCTCAATCAGAGACCCAGTACTTC

v_gene: TRBV5-1
d_gene: TRBD1
j_gene: TRBJ2-3
abundance: NA
CDR3aa: CASSPWDSQSTDTQYF
CDR3nt: TGCGCCAGCAGTCCCTGGGACAGCCAAAGCACAGATACGCAGTATTTT

v_gene: TRBV7-2
d_gene: TRBD1
j_gene: TRBJ1-1
abundance: once
CDR3aa: CASSSTGGGEAFF
CDR3nt: TGTGCCAGCAGCTCGACAGGGGGCGGTGAAGCTTTCTTT

v_gene: TRBV24-1
d_gene: NA
j_gene: TRBJ2-1
abundance: once
CDR3aa: CATSDSRRASYNEQFF
CDR3nt: TGTGCCACCAGTGATTCCAGGCGCGCATCCTACAATGAGCAGTTCTTC

v_gene: TRBV12-5
d_gene: TRBD2
j_gene: TRBJ2-1
abundance: NA
CDR3aa: CASGVRTSYNEQFF
CDR3nt: TGTGCTAGTGGTGTGAGGACTAGCTACAATGAGCAGTTCTTC

v_gene: TRBV4-3
d_gene: NA
j_gene: TRBJ2-5
abundance: once
CDR3aa: CASSQGARGRETQYF
CDR3nt: TGCGCCAGCAGCCAAGGCGCCAGGGGACGGGAGACCCAGTACTTC

v_gene: TRBV5-4
d_gene: NA
j_gene: TRBJ1-2
abundance: NA
CDR3aa: CASSLEQGSYGYTF
CDR3nt: TGTGCCAGCAGCTTGGAACAGGGAAGCTATGGCTACACCTTC

v_gene: TRBV5-5
d_gene: TRBD1
j_gene: TRBJ1-5
abundance: NA
CDR3aa: CASSWTGNSNQPQHF
CDR3nt: TGTGCCAGCAGCTGGACAGGGAATAGCAATCAGCCCCAGCATTTT

v_gene: TRBV5-6
d_gene: TRBD1
j_gene: TRBJ1-4
abundance: NA
CDR3aa: CASSLAGTGNEKLFF
CDR3nt: TGTGCCAGCAGCTTGGCCGGGACAGGGAATGAAAAACTGTTTTTT

v_gene: TRBV5-1
d_gene: TRBD1
j_gene: TRBJ1-4
abundance: NA
CDR3aa: CASSLVSGTVPRKLFF
CDR3nt: TGCGCCAGCAGCTTGGTTTCGGGGACAGTCCCTCGAAAACTGTTTTTT

v_gene: TRBV2
d_gene: NA
j_gene: TRBJ2-5
abundance: NA
CDR3aa: CASNGGAGAETQYF
CDR3nt: TGTGCCAGCAACGGGGGAGCGGGCGCGGAGACCCAGTACTTC

v_gene: TRBV4-3
d_gene: NA
j_gene: TRBJ1-2
abundance: NA
CDR3aa: CASSQDFGIPNYGYTF
CDR3nt: TGCGCCAGCAGCCAAGATTTCGGGATTCCTAACTATGGCTACACCTTC

v_gene: TRBV9
d_gene: TRBD2
j_gene: TRBJ2-3
abundance: NA
CDR3aa: CASSVVRGGGTDTQYF
CDR3nt: TGTGCCAGCAGCGTAGTACGGGGGGGCGGCACAGATACGCAGTATTTT

v_gene: TRBV21-1
d_gene: NA
j_gene: TRBJ1-5
abundance: NA
CDR3aa: CASSPPPRQGAKQPQHF
CDR3nt: TGTGCCAGCAGCCCCCCTCCGAGACAGGGGGCGAAACAGCCCCAGCATTTT

v_gene: TRBV5-1
d_gene: TRBD1
j_gene: TRBJ1-3
abundance: NA
CDR3aa: CASREGGSAGNTIYF
CDR3nt: TGCGCCAGCAGAGAAGGGGGCTCGGCTGGAAACACCATATATTTT

v_gene: TRBV18
d_gene: NA
j_gene: TRBJ1-2
abundance: NA
CDR3aa: CASSPSGGEHGYTF
CDR3nt: TGTGCCAGCTCACCATCTGGGGGGGAGCATGGCTACACCTTC

v_gene: TRBV5-1
d_gene: NA
j_gene: TRBJ1-1
abundance: NA
CDR3aa: CASKRREVGTEAFF
CDR3nt: TGCGCCAGCAAAAGGAGGGAAGTAGGGACTGAAGCTTTCTTT

v_gene: TRBV5-6
d_gene: NA
j_gene: TRBJ2-1
abundance: NA
CDR3aa: CASSQEQGLNEQFF
CDR3nt: TGTGCCAGCAGCCAAGAGCAGGGGTTAAATGAGCAGTTCTTC

v_gene: TRBV7-9
d_gene: NA
j_gene: TRBJ2-5
abundance: NA
CDR3aa: CASSFAANQETQYF
CDR3nt: TGTGCCAGCAGCTTTGCGGCGAATCAAGAGACCCAGTACTTC

v_gene: TRBV9
d_gene: NA
j_gene: TRBJ2-5
abundance: NA
CDR3aa: CASSVGEGQPETQYF
CDR3nt: TGTGCCAGCAGCGTAGGTGAGGGACAACCAGAGACCCAGTACTTC

v_gene: TRBV6-5
d_gene: NA
j_gene: TRBJ2-1
abundance: NA
CDR3aa: CASRTRDTSYNEQFF
CDR3nt: TGTGCCAGCAGGACTCGGGACACCTCCTACAATGAGCAGTTCTTC

v_gene: TRBV6-6
d_gene: NA
j_gene: TRBJ1-2
abundance: NA
CDR3aa: CASSYSERDGYTF
CDR3nt: TGTGCCAGCAGTTACTCGGAGAGGGATGGCTACACCTTC

v_gene: TRBV30
d_gene: NA
j_gene: TRBJ2-1
abundance: NA
CDR3aa: CAWGTGIKFF
CDR3nt: NA

v_gene: TRBV2
d_gene: TRBD1
j_gene: TRBJ1-2
abundance: NA
CDR3aa: CASSEVGTGGSGGYTF
CDR3nt: TGTGCCAGCAGTGAGGTCGGTACAGGGGGCTCGGGTGGCTACACCTTC

v_gene: TRBV2
d_gene: NA
j_gene: TRBJ1-1
abundance: few
CDR3aa: CASSVRGGTEAFF
CDR3nt: TGTGCCAGCAGTGTAAGGGGGGGCACTGAAGCTTTCTTT

v_gene: TRBV27
d_gene: NA
j_gene: TRBJ1-4
abundance: NA
CDR3aa: CASTSLAGPRNEKLFF
CDR3nt: TGTGCCAGCACTTCACTCGCCGGCCCGAGGAATGAAAAACTGTTTTTT

v_gene: TRBV5-1
d_gene: TRBD1
j_gene: TRBJ1-2
abundance: NA
CDR3aa: CASSFNVQGNNYGYTF
CDR3nt: TGCGCCAGCAGCTTTAATGTACAGGGGAATAACTATGGCTACACCTTC

v_gene: TRBV24-1
d_gene: TRBD1
j_gene: TRBJ1-2
abundance: NA
CDR3aa: CATSEPGQGFYGYTF
CDR3nt: TGTGCCACCAGTGAACCGGGACAGGGATTCTATGGCTACACCTTC